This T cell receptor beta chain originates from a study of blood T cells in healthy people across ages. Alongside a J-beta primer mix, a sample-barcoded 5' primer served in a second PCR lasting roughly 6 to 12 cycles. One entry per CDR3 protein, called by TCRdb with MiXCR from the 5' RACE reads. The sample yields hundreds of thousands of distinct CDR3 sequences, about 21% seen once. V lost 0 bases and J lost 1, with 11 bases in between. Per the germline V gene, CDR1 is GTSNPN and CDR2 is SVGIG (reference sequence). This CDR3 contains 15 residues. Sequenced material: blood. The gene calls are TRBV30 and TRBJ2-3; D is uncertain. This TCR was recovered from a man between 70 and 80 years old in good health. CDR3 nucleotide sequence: TGTGCCTGGAGTGTTGCTGGGTCCCGCACAGATACGCAGTATTTT. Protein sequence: CAWSVAGSRTDTQYF.